The subject of this entry is one TCR beta chain. In germline, CDR1 is MNHEY, CDR2 SVGEGT. V was trimmed by 3 bases and J by 2 bases, leaving 2 bases between them. CDR3 length: 12 amino acids. TCRdb's copy holds only in-frame clones and misses some; the assay was immunoSEQ multiplex PCR. Among tens of thousands of clones listed, around nine tenths were seen once. The data were obtained in a study of control samples from healthy donors and cancer patients. The sample was PBMCs. V usage is TRBV6-2 or TRBV6-3 and J usage is TRBJ1-3; no firm D call. The receptor comes from a man in his sixties with colorectal cancer. The CDR3 DNA follows: TGTGCCAGCAGTTATACTGGAAACACCATATATTTT. This encodes CASSYTGNTIYF.